These 14 T cell receptor beta chains were sequenced from one sample in a study of radiation and T cells in renal cell carcinoma. Generated by immunoSEQ multiplex PCR, the TCRdb table keeps only in-frame clones and is missing some. The table includes more than 140,000 clones, over 65% detected once. As to time point: baseline pretreatment blood. This sample's treatment: 15 Gy SBRT to primary tumor, nephrectomy 4 weeks later. This material consisted of blood, taken from a patient whose treatment included radiotherapy and nephrectomy. These receptors came from a woman in her forties or fifties with renal cell carcinoma.

The rearrangement links TRBV5-8 to TRBJ1-4; tentative D call: TRBD1 (5 bases). Trimming cost V 0 bases and J 7 bases, with 13 bases left between them. The germline V gene encodes CDR1 SGHTS and CDR2 YDEGEE. CDR3 length: 15 residues. CDR3 nucleotides: TGTGCCAGCAGCTTGGGCTATAAGAGGGGTGAAAAACTGTTTTTT. Amino acids: CASSLGYKRGEKLFF.

CDR3 coding DNA: TGTGCCAGTAACGGTCGCAGGAGCGGGAGGGCCAGGAATGAGCAGTTCTTC. This sequence encodes CASNGRRSGRARNEQFF. The rearrangement uses TRBV19 and TRBJ2-1; 10 positions agree with TRBD2. The germline CDR1 and CDR2 sequences are LNHDA and SQIVND (reference sequence). Losses at the gene ends were 7 bases for V and 7 bases for J; bases not matched to a gene: 16. The CDR3 is 17 amino acids. The whole variable domain, remainder taken from reference TRBV19 and TRBJ2-1, is DGGITQSPKYLFRKEGQNVTLSCEQNLNHDAMYWYRQDPGQGLRLIYYSQIVNDFQKGDIAEGYSVSREKKESFPLTVTSAQKNPTAFYLCASNGRRSGRARNEQFFGPGTRLTVL.

The V gene is TRBV5-1, the J gene TRBJ1-2, with TRBD1 identical over 11 bases. The CDR3 covers 13 residues. Germline lookup yields CDR1 SGHRS and CDR2 YFSETQ. Trimming removed 4 bases from V and 8 bases from J; junction bases left unmatched: 4. CDR3 protein: CASSQGQGGGYTF. The CDR3 DNA reads TGCGCCAGCAGCCAGGGACAGGGGGGCGGCTACACCTTC.

This clone was recorded once. The rearrangement uses TRBV28 and TRBJ1-1; D remains unclear. V lost 5 bases, J lost 9 bases, and 13 bases lay in between. Germline V gives CDR1 MDHEN, CDR2 SYDVKM. CDR3 length: 12 residues. The DNA of the CDR3 is TGTGCCAGCAGTCCCGAGGAGGCAAAAGCTTTCTTT. Amino acid sequence: CASSPEEAKAFF. Full variable domain (remainder filled in from reference TRBV28 and TRBJ1-1): DVKVTQSSRYLVKRTGEKVFLECVQDMDHENMFWYRQDPGLGLRLIYFSYDVKMKEKGDIPEGYSVSREKKERFSLILESASTNQTSMYLCASSPEEAKAFFGQGTRLTVV.

The chain uses TRBV15 and TRBJ2-2, with 8 bases aligning to TRBD1. This CDR3 is 16 amino acids long. J lost 5 bases, V lost 5 bases, and 10 bases had no gene match. Germline lookup yields CDR1 LNHNV and CDR2 YYDKDF (reference sequence). The CDR3 DNA reads as TGTGCCACCAGCGGAATTCCTCGACAGGGGACCGGGGAGCTGTTTTTT. It yields the protein CATSGIPRQGTGELFF.

The chain is built from TRBV28 and TRBJ1-1, with TRBD1 matching 8 bases. The CDR3 spans 16 residues. The trim removed 2 bases at V and 5 bases at J, leaving 10 bases unmatched. Germline lookup yields CDR1 MDHEN and CDR2 SYDVKM. CDR3 bases: TGTGCCAGCAGTTTAAGGATGTGGACAGGGAGGACTGAAGCTTTCTTT. Translated, it gives CASSLRMWTGRTEAFF.

The V call is TRBV6-1, the J call TRBJ1-5, with no clear D. The CDR3 extends over 14 amino acids. V lost 2 bases and J 0 bases, leaving 5 bases between the germline ends. The germline V gene has CDR1 MNHNS and CDR2 SASEGT. CDR3 amino acids: CASSEPFSNQPQHF. CDR3 nucleotide sequence: TGTGCCAGCAGTGAACCCTTTAGCAATCAGCCCCAGCATTTT.

The chain combines TRBV10-3 with TRBJ1-5; D is perhaps TRBD1 (6 bases). Germline loops: CDR1 ENHRY, CDR2 SYGVKD. The CDR3 consists of 13 residues. V lost 3 bases, J lost 5 bases, and 8 bases lay in between. CDR3 DNA: TGTGCCATCAGTGAACAGGGAGATCAGCCCCAGCATTTT. This encodes CAISEQGDQPQHF.

The chain recombines TRBV5-1 with TRBJ1-3; D uncertain. The CDR3 is 15 amino acids. The V gene lost 2 bases and the J gene lost 0 bases, with 9 bases spanning the gap. Germline V gene lookup returns CDR1 SGHRS and CDR2 YFSETQ. The CDR3 protein is CASSFDTSSGNTIYF. The CDR3 DNA reads as TGCGCCAGCAGCTTCGACACAAGCTCTGGAAACACCATATATTTT.

J is TRBJ1-1 and V is TRBV18, with TRBD1 identical over 9 bases. The V gene's germline CDR1 is KGHSH and CDR2 LQKENI. V lost 6 bases, J lost 3 bases, and 5 bases stayed unmatched. This CDR3 is 14 amino acids long. The CDR3 sequence is CASSPGQGHTEAFF. As DNA, the CDR3 is TGTGCCAGCTCTCCGGGACAGGGTCACACTGAAGCTTTCTTT.

The rearrangement joins TRBV7-8 to TRBJ1-5; unclear D gene. The V end lost 3 bases, the J end lost 1 base, and 10 bases lay between the germline ends. CDR1 is SGHVS and CDR2 is FQNEAQ in the germline V gene. The CDR3 has 15 residues. CDR3 sequence: CASSFSLTSNQPQHF. The CDR3 region has the DNA TGTGCCAGCAGCTTTAGCCTGACGAGCAATCAGCCCCAGCATTTT. Full variable domain (remainder filled in from reference TRBV7-8 and TRBJ1-5): GAGVSQSPRYKVAKRGQDVALRCDPISGHVSLFWYQQALGQGPEFLTYFQNEAQLDKSGLPSDRFFAERPEGSVSTLKIQRTQQEDSAVYLCASSFSLTSNQPQHFGDGTRLSIL.

This clone was counted only a few times. CDR3 residues: CASRSDQPQHF. In DNA, the CDR3 is TGTGCCAGCAGGAGCGATCAGCCCCAGCATTTT. V is TRBV6-6 and J is TRBJ1-5; no definite D call. V dropped 6 bases and J dropped 5 bases, with 5 bases sitting between them. CDR3 length: 11 amino acids. The germline V gene has CDR1 MNHNY and CDR2 SVGAGI (reference sequence).

In its sample, this clone was seen a few times. The rearrangement links TRBV30 to TRBJ1-6; possible D gene TRBD1, 6 bases. In germline, CDR1 is GTSNPN, CDR2 SVGIG (reference sequence). The V and J ends lost 0 bases and 14 bases respectively, with 11 bases between them. The CDR3 totals 12 residues. CDR3 amino acids: CAWSVLGGTLHF. DNA for the CDR3: TGTGCCTGGAGTGTACTCGGGGGCACCCTCCACTTT. Looking up the rest from reference TRBV30 and TRBJ1-6 gives the full variable domain: SQTIHQWPATLVQPVGSPLSLECTVEGTSNPNLYWYRQAAGRGLQLLFYSVGIGQISSEVPQNLSASRPQDRQFILSSKKLLLSDSGFYLCAWSVLGGTLHFGNGTRLTVT.

The rearrangement joins TRBV29-1 to TRBJ2-5, with D perhaps matching TRBD1 (5 bases). The germline V and J ends were trimmed by 5 bases and 5 bases, with 12 bases remaining between them. Per germline, CDR1 SQVTM and CDR2 ANQGSEA. This CDR3 region has 12 residues. The CDR3 sequence: CSVSQGRETQYF. The CDR3 region has the DNA TGCAGCGTTTCGCAGGGCCGGGAGACCCAGTACTTC.